One TCR beta chain is described in this entry. Its antigen is not identified. Clones were sequenced by immunoSEQ multiplex PCR, and TCRdb holds only the in-frame ones, with some missing. The repertoire has about 14,000 clones, roughly 72% of them found once; the top ten carry about 46%. The sample originates from a study of radiotherapy plus CTLA-4 blockade in lung cancer. Findings and limits, study-wide: After radiotherapy and ipilimumab, tumor-derived clones expanded in peripheral blood. Best predicting response, reportedly, were early blood T cell clone dynamics, with interferon-beta.

V lost 4 bases, J lost 4 bases, and 1 base stayed unmatched. The CDR3 contains 12 residues. Germline CDR1 SGHNT, CDR2 YYREEE (reference sequence). The sequencing used peripheral blood, collected from a patient treated with radiotherapy plus ipilimumab. V usage is TRBV5-4 and J usage is TRBJ2-7; 8 nucleotides align to TRBD2. The clonotype was recovered from a human donor with non-small cell lung cancer whose response to radiotherapy plus ipilimumab could not be evaluated. CDR3 nucleotide sequence: TGTGCCAGCAGCCCGGGGGGGTACGAGCAGTACTTC. Protein product: CASSPGGYEQYF.